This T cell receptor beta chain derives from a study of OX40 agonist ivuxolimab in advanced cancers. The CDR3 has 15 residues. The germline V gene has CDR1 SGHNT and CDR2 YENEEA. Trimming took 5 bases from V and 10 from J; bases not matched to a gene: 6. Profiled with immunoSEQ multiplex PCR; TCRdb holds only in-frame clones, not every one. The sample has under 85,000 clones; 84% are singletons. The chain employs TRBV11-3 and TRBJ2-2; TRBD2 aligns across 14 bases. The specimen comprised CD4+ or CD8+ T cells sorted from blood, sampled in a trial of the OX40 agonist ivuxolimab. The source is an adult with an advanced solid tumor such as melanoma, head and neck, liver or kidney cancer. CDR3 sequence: CASSPRLAGGKELFF. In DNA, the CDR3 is TGTGCCAGCAGCCCCCGACTAGCGGGAGGGAAGGAGCTGTTTTTT.